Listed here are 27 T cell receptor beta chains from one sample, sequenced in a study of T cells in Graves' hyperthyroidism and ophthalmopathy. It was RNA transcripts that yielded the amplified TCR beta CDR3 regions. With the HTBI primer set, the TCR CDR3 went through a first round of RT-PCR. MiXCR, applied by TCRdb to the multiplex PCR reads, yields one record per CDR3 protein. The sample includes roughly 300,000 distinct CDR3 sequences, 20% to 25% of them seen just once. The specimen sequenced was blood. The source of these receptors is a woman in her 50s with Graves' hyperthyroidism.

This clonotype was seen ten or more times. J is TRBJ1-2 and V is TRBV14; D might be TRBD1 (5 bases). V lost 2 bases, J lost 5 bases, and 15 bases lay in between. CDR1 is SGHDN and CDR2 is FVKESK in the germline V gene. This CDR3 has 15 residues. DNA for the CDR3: TGTGCCAGCAGCCAAACCATCGGGGGAGGTTATGGCTACACCTTC. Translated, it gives CASSQTIGGGYGYTF. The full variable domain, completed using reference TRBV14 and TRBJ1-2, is EAGVTQFPSHSVIEKGQTVTLRCDPISGHDNLYWYRRVMGKEIKFLLHFVKESKQDESGMPNNRFLAERTGGTYSTLKVQPAELEDSGVYFCASSQTIGGGYGYTFGSGTRLTVV.

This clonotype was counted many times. CDR3 DNA sequence: TGTGCCAGCAGGGAGGGGTCAGAACTCTATGGCTACACCTTC. It encodes CASREGSELYGYTF. J is TRBJ1-2 and V is TRBV28; TRBD1 might be the D (5 bases). Germline CDR1 MDHEN, CDR2 SYDVKM. There are 14 residues in the CDR3. With 6 bases removed from V and 4 bases from J, the gap between germline ends came to 15 bases.

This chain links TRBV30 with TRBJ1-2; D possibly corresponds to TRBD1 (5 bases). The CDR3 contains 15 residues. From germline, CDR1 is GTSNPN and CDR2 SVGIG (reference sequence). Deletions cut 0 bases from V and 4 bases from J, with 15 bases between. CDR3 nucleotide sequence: TGTGCCTGGAGTGTAGCGGGGGGATCGAGCTATGGCTACACCTTC. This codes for CAWSVAGGSSYGYTF.

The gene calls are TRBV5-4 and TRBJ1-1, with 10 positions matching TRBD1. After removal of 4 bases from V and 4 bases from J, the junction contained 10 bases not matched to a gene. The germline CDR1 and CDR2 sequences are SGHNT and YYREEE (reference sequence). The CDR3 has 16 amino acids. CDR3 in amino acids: CASSIGTGVKGTEAFF. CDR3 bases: TGTGCCAGCAGCATCGGGACAGGGGTTAAGGGCACTGAAGCTTTCTTT.

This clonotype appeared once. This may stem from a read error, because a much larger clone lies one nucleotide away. DNA of the CDR3: TGTGCCAGCAGCTTGAATTCGAGGTGGGGAGGGGAGACCCAGTACTTC. It specifies CASSLNSRWGGETQYF. The chain joins TRBV11-2 to TRBJ2-5; the match to TRBD2 covers 7 bases. V lost 3 bases and J lost 5; bases outside the gene matches: 12. CDR3 length: 16 residues. CDR1 and CDR2 from the germline V gene are SGHAT and FQNNGV.

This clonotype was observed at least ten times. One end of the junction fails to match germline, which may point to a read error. Here the CDR3 reads CASSLEAGGHNTGELFF. The CDR3 DNA is TGTGCCAGCAGTTTAGAAGCGGGAGGGCACAACACCGGGGAGCTGTTTTTT. This sequence joins TRBV7-8 and TRBJ2-2, with TRBD2 matching over 10 bases. The length of the CDR3 is 17 residues. CDR1 and CDR2 (germline): SGHVS, FQNEAQ.

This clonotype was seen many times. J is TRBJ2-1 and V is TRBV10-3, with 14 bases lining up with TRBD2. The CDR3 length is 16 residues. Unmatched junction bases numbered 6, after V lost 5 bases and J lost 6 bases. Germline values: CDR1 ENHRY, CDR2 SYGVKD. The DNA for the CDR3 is TGTGCCATCAGTCCCGGGACTAGCGGGAGCAGCAATGAGCAGTTCTTC. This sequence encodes CAISPGTSGSSNEQFF.

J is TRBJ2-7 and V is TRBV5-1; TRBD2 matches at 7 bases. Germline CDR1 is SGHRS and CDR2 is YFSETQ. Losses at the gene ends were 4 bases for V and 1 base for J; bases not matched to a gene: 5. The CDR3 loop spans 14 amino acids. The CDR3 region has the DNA TGCGCCAGCAGCCTCCGGACTAGTTCCTACGAGCAGTACTTC. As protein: CASSLRTSSYEQYF.

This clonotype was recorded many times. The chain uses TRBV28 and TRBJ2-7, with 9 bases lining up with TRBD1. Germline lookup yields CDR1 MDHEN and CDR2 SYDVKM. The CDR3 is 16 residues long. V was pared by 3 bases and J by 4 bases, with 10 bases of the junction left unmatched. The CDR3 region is CASSLDLQGAGYEQYF. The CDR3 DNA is TGTGCCAGCAGTTTGGACCTACAGGGGGCGGGGTACGAGCAGTACTTC.

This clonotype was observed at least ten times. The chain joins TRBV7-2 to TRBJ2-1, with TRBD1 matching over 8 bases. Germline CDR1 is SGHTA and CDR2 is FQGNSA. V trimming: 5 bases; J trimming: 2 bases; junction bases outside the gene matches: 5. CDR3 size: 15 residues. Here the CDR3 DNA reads TGTGCCAGCAGCCCTCAGGGGGCACCCTACAATGAGCAGTTCTTC. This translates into CASSPQGAPYNEQFF.

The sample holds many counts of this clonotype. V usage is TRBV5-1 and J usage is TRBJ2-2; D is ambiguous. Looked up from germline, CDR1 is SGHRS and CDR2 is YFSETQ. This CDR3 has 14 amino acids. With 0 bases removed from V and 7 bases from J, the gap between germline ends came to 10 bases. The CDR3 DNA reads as TGCGCCAGCAGCTTGGATCTCGGCGACGGGGAGCTGTTTTTT. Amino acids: CASSLDLGDGELFF.

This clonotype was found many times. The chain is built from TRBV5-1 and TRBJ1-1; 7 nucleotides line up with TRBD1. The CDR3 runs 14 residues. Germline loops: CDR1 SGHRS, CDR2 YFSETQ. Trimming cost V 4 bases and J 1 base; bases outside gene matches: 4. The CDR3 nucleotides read TGCGCCAGCAGCCGCGGGACAGCGAACACTGAAGCTTTCTTT. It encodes CASSRGTANTEAFF.

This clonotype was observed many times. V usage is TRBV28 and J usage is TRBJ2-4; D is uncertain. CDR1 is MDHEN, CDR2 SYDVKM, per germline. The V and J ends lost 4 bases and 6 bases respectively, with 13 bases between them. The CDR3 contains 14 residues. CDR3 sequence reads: CASSSPYRANIQYF. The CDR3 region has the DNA TGTGCCAGCAGTTCCCCCTACCGGGCAAACATTCAGTACTTC.

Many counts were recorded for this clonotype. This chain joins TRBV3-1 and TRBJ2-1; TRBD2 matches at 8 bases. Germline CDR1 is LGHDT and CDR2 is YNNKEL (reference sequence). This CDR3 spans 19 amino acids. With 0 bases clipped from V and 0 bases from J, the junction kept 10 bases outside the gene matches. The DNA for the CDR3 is TGTGCCAGCAGCCAAGATCTGAGTAGCGGGGAAAGCTCCTACAATGAGCAGTTCTTC. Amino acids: CASSQDLSSGESSYNEQFF.

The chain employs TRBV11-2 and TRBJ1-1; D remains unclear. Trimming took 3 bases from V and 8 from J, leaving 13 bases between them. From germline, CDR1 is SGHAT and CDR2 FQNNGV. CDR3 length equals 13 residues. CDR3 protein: CASSFGMDQEAFF. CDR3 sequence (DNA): TGTGCCAGCAGCTTCGGTATGGACCAGGAAGCTTTCTTT.

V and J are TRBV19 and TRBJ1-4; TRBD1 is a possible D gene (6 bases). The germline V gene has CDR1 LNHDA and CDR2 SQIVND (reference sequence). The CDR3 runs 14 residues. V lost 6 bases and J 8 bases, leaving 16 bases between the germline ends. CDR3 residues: CASRQTGLGEKLFF. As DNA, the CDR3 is TGTGCCAGTAGACAGACAGGTCTGGGCGAAAAACTGTTTTTT.

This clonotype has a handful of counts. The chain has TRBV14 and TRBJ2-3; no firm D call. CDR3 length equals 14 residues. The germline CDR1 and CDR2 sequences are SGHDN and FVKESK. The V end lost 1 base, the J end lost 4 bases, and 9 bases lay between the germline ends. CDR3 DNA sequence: TGTGCCAGCAGCCAAGCCGGTGACCCAGATACGCAGTATTTT. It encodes CASSQAGDPDTQYF.

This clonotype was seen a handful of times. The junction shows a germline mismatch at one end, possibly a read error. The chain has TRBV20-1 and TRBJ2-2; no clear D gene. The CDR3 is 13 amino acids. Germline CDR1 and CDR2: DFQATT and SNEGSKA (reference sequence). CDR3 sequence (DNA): TGCAGTGTTAGACGGCCACTCGGCGGGGAGCTGTTTTTT. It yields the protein CSVRRPLGGELFF.

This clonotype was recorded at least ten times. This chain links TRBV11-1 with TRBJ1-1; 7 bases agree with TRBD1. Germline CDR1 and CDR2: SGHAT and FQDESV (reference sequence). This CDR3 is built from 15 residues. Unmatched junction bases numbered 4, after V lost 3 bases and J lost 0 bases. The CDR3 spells CASSLQGTVNTEAFF. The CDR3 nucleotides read TGTGCCAGCAGCTTGCAGGGGACAGTGAACACTGAAGCTTTCTTT. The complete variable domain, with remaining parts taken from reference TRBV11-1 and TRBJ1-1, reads EAEVAQSPRYKITEKSQAVAFWCDPISGHATLYWYRQILGQGPELLVQFQDESVVDDSQLPKDRFSAERLKGVDSTLKIQPAELGDSAMYLCASSLQGTVNTEAFFGQGTRLTVV.

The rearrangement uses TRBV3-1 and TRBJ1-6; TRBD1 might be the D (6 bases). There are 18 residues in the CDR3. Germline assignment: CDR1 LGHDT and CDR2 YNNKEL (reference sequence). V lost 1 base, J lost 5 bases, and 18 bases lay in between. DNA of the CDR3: TGTGCCAGCAGCCAAGGAGCGGGAAGGGGGAAGGATAATTCACCCCTCCACTTT. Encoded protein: CASSQGAGRGKDNSPLHF.

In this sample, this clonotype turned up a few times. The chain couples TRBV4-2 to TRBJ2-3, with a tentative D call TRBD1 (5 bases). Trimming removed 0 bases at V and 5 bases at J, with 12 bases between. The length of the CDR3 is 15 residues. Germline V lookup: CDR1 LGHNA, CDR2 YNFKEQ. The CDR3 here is CASSQEWGAGDTQYF. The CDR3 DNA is TGTGCCAGCAGCCAAGAGTGGGGCGCAGGAGATACGCAGTATTTT.

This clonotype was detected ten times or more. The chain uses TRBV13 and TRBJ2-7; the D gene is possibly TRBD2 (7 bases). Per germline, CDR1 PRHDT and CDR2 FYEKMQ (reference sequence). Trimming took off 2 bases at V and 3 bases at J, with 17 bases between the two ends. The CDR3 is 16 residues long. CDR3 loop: CASSLRFRGGLYEQYF. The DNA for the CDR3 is TGTGCCAGCAGCTTACGTTTCAGGGGAGGGCTCTACGAGCAGTACTTC.

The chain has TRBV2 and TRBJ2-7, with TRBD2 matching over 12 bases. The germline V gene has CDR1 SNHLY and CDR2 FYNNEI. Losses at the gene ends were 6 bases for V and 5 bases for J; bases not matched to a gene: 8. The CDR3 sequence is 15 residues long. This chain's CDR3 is CASRPTSGSVHEQYF. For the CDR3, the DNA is TGTGCCAGCAGGCCGACTAGCGGGAGTGTCCACGAGCAGTACTTC.

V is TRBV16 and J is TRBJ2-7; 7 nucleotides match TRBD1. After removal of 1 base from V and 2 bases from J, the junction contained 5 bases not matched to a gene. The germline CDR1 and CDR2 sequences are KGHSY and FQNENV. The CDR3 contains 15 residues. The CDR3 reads CASSQFVTGTYEQYF. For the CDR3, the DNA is TGTGCCAGCAGCCAATTTGTGACAGGGACCTACGAGCAGTACTTC.

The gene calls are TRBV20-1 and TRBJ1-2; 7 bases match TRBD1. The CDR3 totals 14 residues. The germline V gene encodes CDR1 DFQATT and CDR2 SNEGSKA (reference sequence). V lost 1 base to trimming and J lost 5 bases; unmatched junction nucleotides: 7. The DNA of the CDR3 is TGCAGTGCTAGAGCCCAAACAGGGGAGTATGGCTACACCTTC. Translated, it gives CSARAQTGEYGYTF.

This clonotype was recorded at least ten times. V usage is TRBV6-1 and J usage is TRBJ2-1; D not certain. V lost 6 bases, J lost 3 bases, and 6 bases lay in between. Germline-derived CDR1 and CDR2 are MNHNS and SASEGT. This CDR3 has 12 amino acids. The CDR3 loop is CASSSIYNEQFF. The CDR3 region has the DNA TGTGCCAGCAGCTCAATCTACAATGAGCAGTTCTTC.

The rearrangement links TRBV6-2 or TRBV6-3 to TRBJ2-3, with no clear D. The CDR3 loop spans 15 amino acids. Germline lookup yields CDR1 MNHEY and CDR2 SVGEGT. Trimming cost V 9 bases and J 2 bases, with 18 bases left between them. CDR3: CARTLRRALTDTQYF. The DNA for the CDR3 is TGTGCCAGGACTCTACGACGGGCCCTCACAGATACGCAGTATTTT.